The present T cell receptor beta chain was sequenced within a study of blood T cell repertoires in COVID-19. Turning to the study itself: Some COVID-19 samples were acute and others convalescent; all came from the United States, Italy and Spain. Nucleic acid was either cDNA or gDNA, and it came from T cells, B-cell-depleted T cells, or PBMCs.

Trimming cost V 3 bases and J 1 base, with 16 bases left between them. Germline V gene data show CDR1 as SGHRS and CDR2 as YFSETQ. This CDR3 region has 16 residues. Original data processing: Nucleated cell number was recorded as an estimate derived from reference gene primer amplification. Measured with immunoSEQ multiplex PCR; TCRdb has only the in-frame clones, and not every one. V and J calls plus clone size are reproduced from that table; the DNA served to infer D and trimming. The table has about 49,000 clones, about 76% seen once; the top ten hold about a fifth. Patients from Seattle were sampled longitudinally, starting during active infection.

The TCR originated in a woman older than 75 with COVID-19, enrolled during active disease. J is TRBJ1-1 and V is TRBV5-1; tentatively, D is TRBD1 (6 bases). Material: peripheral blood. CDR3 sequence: CASSYAGGAANTEAFF. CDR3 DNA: TGCGCCAGCAGCTACGCCGGGGGGGCGGCGAACACTGAAGCTTTCTTT.